The clone carrying this T cell receptor beta chain was detected only a few times. With 3 bases clipped from V and 5 bases from J, the junction kept 7 bases outside the gene matches. The CDR3 consists of 16 residues. From germline, CDR1 is SGHRS and CDR2 YFSETQ. These data are taken from a study of T-cell reconstitution after alpha-beta-depleted transplantation in children. Unique molecular identifiers featured in how the TCRbeta library was prepared. TCRdb itself ran the PCR reads through MiXCR, one entry per CDR3 protein. Counted here are hundreds of thousands of distinct CDR3 sequences, about an eighth occurring once; the ten biggest clones make up approximately 0.8%.

This clonotype originated in a girl aged 2-10 years with congenital amegakaryocytic thrombocytopenia, due to receive a stem cell transplant. J is TRBJ2-2 and V is TRBV5-1; 10 nucleotides align to TRBD1. This specimen consisted of PBMCs, obtained before TCRalphabeta/CD19-depleted stem cell transplant. DNA for the CDR3: TGCGCCAGCAGCTCCGGGACAGGGGTAGAAACCGGGGAGCTGTTTTTT. This translates into CASSSGTGVETGELFF.